The present T cell receptor beta chain was sequenced within a study of sequential checkpoint blockade in melanoma. Regarding treatment: randomized to nivolumab then ipilimumab (arm A) or the reverse (arm B). Sorted cells were live CD3+CD8+, lacking CD19 and CD56, from PBMCs. CDR1 is SEHNR, CDR2 FQNEAQ, per germline (reference sequence). The CDR3 is 11 amino acids. The V end was cut by 3 bases, the J end by 5 bases, with 4 bases between. This table comes from immunoSEQ multiplex PCR, and its TCRdb copy is limited to in-frame clones, with some not included. The table shows about 1,300 clones, with roughly 63% occurring only once.

The sequenced sample was CD8+ T cells sorted from blood (inferred from file names), obtained from a patient given nivolumab and ipilimumab in sequence. This sequence was found in a human patient with melanoma. Some clones in this sample may be carry-over from other donors' samples. The rearrangement joins TRBV7-9 to TRBJ2-5; D unresolved. The CDR3 sequence: CASSFRETQYF. The CDR3 DNA reads TGTGCCAGCAGCTTTCGGGAGACCCAGTACTTC.